The subject of this entry is one TCR beta chain. Antigen: not known. The sample is drawn from a study of T cell responses to AZD1222 COVID-19 vaccine. The table came from immunoSEQ multiplex PCR; TCRdb's copy has only in-frame clones and leaves some out. Found here are some 110,000 clones, around 83% of them singletons; the top ten hold around 17%. Pooled in the analysis were second doses at about 4 or about 12 weeks. Study results and caveats: Baseline serology detected seropositivity in only 5 or 6 AZD1222 recipients. Clonal diversity was possibly underestimated, and white British individuals and females predominated among donors.

Sequenced material: peripheral blood, taken 28 days after the second AZD1222 dose. The clonotype comes from an adult who received the AZD1222 COVID-19 vaccine.

Here the CDR3 reads CATSDGRGYYNEQFF. DNA for the CDR3: TGTGCCACCAGTGATGGGAGAGGGTACTACAATGAGCAGTTCTTC. The J gene is TRBJ2-1, the V gene TRBV24-1; a possible D gene is TRBD2 (5 bases). Germline V gene sequence: CDR1 KGHDR, CDR2 SFDVKD. The CDR3 has 15 residues. Trimming stripped 3 bases from V and 3 bases from J, with 11 bases between.